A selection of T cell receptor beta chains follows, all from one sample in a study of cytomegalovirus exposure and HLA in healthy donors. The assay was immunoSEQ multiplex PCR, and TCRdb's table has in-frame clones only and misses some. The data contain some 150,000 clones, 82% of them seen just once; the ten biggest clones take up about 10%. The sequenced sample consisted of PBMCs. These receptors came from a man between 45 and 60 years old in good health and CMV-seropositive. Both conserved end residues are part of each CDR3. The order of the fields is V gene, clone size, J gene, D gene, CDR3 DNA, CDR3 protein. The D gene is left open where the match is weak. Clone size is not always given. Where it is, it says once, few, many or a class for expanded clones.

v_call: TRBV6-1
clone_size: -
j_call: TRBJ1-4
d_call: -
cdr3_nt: TGTGCCAGCAGTCAAGCGGGCGGGGACGAAGTAGGTGAAAAACTGTTTTTT
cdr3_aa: CASSQAGGDEVGEKLFF

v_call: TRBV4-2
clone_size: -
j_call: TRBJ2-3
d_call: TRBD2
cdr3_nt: TGTGCCAGCAGCCACCAGCGGGAGACGGGGTTCGATACGCAGTATTTT
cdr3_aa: CASSHQRETGFDTQYF

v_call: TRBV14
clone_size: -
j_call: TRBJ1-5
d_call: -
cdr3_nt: TGTGCCAGCAGCCAGGCTGGCCTCTATCAGCCCCAGCATTTT
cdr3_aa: CASSQAGLYQPQHF

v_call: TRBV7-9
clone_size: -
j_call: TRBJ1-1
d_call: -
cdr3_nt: TGTGCCAGCAGCCCAATACCAGGGCTGGAGAACACTGAAGCTTTCTTT
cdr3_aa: CASSPIPGLENTEAFF

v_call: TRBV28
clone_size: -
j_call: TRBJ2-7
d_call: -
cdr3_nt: TGTGCCAGCAGTCAGACACCCGGCCACTACGAGCAGTACTTC
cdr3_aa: CASSQTPGHYEQYF

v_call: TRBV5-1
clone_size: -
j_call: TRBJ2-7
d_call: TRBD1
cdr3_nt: TGCGCCAGCAGCCCGGGGGGACAGGGGGTGTACGAGCAGTACTTC
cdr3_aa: CASSPGGQGVYEQYF

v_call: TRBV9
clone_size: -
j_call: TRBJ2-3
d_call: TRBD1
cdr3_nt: TGTGCCAGCAGCGTAGCCGGGACAGGGTATGGAGATAGCACAGATACGCAGTATTTT
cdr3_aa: CASSVAGTGYGDSTDTQYF

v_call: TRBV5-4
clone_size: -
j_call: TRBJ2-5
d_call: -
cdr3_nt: TGTGCCAGCAGCTCCACAGGGGGGGAAGAGACCCAGTACTTC
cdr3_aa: CASSSTGGEETQYF

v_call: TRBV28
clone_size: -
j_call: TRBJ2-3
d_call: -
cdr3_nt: TGTGCCAGCAGCACTTTTGAGCGAGATACGCAGTATTTT
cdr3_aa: CASSTFERDTQYF

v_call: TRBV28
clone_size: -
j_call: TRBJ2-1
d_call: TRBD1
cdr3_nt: TGTGCCAGCAGTTTCCCCTCGGACAGGAGCAATGAGCAGTTCTTC
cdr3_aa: CASSFPSDRSNEQFF

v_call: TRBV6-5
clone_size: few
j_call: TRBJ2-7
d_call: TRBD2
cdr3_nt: TGTGCCAGCAGAACCGGGACTAGCGGGACCTACGAGCAGTACTTC
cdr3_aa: CASRTGTSGTYEQYF

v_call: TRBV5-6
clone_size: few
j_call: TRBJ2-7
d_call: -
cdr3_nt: TGTGCCAGCAGCTTGGCCCTGACTACGGGGCAGTACTTC
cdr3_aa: CASSLALTTGQYF

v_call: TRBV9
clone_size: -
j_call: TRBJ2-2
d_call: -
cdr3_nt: TGTGCCAGCAGCGTAGTTGGACTGAACACCGGGGAGCTGTTTTTT
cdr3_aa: CASSVVGLNTGELFF

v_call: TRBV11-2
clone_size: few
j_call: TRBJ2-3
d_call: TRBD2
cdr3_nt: TGTGCCAGCAGCTTAATAGCGGGGGCAGATACGCAGTATTTT
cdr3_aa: CASSLIAGADTQYF

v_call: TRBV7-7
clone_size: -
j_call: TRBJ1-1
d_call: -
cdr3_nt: TGTGCTAGCAGTTTGGACACAAACACTGAAGCTTTCTTT
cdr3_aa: CASSLDTNTEAFF

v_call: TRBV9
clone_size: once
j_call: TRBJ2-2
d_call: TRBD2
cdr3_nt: TGTGCCAGCAGCGTAAGCGGGGTCACCGGGGAGCTGTTTTTT
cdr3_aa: CASSVSGVTGELFF

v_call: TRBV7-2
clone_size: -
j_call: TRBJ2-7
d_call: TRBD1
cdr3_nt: TGTGCCAGCAGCTTCGACAGGGCCAGCGAGCAGTACTTC
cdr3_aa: CASSFDRASEQYF

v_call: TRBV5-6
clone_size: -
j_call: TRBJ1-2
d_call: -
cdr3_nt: TGTGCCAGCAGCTTGGGGCAGGGAATGGGTGGCTACACCTTC
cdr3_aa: CASSLGQGMGGYTF

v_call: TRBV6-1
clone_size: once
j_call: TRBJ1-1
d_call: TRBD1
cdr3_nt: TGTGCCAGCAGAGAAATCAGGGGGGCCGAAGCTTTCTTT
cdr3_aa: CASREIRGAEAFF

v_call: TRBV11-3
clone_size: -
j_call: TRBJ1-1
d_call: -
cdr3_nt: TGTGCCAGCAGCCTAATAGGGGACACTGAAGCTTTCTTT
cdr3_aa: CASSLIGDTEAFF

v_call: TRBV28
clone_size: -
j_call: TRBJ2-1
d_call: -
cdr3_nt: TGTGCCAGCAGTTTGATAGCGTTGACTTACAATGAGCAGTTCTTC
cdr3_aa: CASSLIALTYNEQFF

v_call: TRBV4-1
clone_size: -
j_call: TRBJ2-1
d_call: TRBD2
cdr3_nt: TGCGCCAGCAGCCAAGTAAGGCTAGCGGGTCCCCTCTCCTACAATGAGCAGTTCTTC
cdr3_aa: CASSQVRLAGPLSYNEQFF

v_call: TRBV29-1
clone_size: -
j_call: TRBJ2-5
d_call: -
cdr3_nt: TGCAGCGTGAGGGAGGCAGAAGAGACCCAGTACTTC
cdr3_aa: CSVREAEETQYF

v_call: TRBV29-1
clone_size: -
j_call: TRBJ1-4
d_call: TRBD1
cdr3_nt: TGCAGCGTTGATAGCCTGGGACAGGGGAGTGAAAAACTGTTTTTT
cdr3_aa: CSVDSLGQGSEKLFF